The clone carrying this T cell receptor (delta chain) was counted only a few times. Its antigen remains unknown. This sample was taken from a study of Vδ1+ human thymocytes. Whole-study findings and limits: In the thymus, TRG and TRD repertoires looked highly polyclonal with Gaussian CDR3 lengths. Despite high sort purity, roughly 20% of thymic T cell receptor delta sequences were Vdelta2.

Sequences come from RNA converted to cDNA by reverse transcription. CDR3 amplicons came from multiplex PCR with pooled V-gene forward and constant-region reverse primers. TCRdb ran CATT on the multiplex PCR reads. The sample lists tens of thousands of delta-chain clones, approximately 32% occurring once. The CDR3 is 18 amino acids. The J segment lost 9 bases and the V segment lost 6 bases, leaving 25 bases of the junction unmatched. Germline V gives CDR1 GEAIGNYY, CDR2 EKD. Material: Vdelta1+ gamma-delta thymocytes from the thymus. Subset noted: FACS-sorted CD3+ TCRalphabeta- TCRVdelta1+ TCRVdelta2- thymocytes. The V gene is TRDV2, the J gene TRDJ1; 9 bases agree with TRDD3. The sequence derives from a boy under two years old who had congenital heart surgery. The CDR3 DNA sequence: TGTGCCTGTTACTGTACTGGGGGACCCGTGGTTTTGACAGCACAACTCATCTTT. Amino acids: CACYCTGGPVVLTAQLIF.